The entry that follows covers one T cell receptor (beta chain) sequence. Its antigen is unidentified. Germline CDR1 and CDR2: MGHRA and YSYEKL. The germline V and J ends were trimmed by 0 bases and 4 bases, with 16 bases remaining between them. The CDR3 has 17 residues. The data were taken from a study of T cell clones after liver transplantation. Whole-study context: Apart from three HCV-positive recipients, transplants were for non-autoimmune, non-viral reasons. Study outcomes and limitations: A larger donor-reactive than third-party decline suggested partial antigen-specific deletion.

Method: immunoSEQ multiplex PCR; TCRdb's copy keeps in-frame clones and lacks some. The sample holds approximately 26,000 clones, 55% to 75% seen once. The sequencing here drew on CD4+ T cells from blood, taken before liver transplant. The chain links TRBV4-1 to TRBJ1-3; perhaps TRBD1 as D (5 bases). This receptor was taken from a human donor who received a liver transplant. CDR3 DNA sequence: TGCGCCAGCAGCCAAGACGAGATCCCGGGGACGGGAAACACCATATATTTT. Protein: CASSQDEIPGTGNTIYF.